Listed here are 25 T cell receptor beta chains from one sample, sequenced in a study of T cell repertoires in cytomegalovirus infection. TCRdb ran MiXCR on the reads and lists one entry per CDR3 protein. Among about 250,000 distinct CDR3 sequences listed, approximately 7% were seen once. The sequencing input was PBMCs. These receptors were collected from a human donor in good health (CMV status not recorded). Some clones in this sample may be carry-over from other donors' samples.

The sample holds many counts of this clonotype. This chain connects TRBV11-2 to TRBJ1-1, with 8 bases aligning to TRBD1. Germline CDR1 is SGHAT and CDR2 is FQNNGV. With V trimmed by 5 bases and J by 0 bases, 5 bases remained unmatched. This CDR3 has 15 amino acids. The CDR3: CASSPGDRLNTEAFF. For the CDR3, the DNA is TGTGCCAGCAGCCCCGGGGACAGGTTGAACACTGAAGCTTTCTTT.

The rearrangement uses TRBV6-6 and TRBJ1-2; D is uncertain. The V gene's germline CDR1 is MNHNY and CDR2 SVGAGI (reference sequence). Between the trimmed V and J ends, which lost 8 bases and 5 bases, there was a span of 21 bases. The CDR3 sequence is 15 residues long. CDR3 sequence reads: CASGTATSPIYGYTF. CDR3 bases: TGTGCCAGCGGTACGGCCACCTCCCCAATTTATGGCTACACCTTC.

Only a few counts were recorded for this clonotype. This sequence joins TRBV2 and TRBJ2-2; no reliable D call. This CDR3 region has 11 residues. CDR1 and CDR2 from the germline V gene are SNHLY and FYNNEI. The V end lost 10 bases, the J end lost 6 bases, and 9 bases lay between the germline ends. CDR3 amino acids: CAIRGPGELFF. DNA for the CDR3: TGTGCCATCCGAGGTCCCGGGGAGCTGTTTTTT.

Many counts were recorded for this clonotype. The chain's CDR3 is CASSLGEGNTIYF. In DNA, the CDR3 is TGTGCCAGCAGCCTCGGAGAGGGAAACACCATATATTTT. The genes are TRBV7-9 and TRBJ1-3; D uncertain. Per germline, CDR1 SEHNR and CDR2 FQNEAQ (reference sequence). The CDR3 runs 13 residues. V lost 5 bases to trimming and J lost 4 bases, with 9 bases between them.

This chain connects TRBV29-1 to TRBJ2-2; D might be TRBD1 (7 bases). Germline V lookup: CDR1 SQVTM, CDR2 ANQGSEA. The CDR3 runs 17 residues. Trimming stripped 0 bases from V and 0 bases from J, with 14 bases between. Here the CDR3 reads CSVEDPQGGPNTGELFF. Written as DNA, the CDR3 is TGCAGCGTTGAAGATCCTCAGGGGGGCCCGAACACCGGGGAGCTGTTTTTT.

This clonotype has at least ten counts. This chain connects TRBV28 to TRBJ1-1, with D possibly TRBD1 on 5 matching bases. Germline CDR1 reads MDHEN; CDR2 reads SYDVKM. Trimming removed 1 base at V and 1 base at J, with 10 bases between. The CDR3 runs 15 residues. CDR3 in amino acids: CASSLSGPRNTEAFF. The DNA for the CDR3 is TGTGCCAGCAGTTTATCGGGACCGAGGAACACTGAAGCTTTCTTT.

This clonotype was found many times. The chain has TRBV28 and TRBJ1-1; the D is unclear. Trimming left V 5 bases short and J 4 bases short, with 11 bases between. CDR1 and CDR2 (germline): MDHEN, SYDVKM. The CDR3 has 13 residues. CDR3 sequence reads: CASSPSNPTEAFF. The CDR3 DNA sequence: TGTGCCAGCAGTCCAAGCAACCCCACTGAAGCTTTCTTT. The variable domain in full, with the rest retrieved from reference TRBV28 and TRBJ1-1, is DVKVTQSSRYLVKRTGEKVFLECVQDMDHENMFWYRQDPGLGLRLIYFSYDVKMKEKGDIPEGYSVSREKKERFSLILESASTNQTSMYLCASSPSNPTEAFFGQGTRLTVV.

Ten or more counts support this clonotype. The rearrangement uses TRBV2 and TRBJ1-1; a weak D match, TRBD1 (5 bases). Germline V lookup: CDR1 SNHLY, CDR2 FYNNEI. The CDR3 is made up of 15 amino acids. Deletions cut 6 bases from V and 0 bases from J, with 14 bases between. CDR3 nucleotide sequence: TGTGCCAGCAGGCGCCGCGGGGGGTTGAACACTGAAGCTTTCTTT. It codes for CASRRRGGLNTEAFF.

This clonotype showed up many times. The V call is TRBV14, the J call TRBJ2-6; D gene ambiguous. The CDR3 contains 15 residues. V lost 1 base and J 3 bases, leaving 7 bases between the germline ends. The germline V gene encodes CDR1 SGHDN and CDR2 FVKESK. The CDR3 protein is CASSQGRSGANVLTF. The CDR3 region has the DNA TGTGCCAGCAGCCAAGGACGGAGTGGGGCCAACGTCCTGACTTTC.

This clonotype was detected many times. The CDR3 is CSARVRAETQYF. The CDR3 coding sequence is TGCAGTGCTAGGGTCCGCGCAGAGACCCAGTACTTC. This chain uses TRBV20-1 with TRBJ2-5; D is ambiguous. The CDR3 spans 12 residues. Germline V lookup: CDR1 DFQATT, CDR2 SNEGSKA (reference sequence). The V end was cut by 3 bases, the J end by 4 bases, with 9 bases between.

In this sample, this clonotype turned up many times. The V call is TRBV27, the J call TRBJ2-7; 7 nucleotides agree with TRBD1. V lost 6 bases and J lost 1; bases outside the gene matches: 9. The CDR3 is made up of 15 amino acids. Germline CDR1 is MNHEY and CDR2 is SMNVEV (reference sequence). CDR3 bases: TGTGCCAGCAGCCCCGGGACAGTAATATCCTACGAGCAGTACTTC. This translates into CASSPGTVISYEQYF.

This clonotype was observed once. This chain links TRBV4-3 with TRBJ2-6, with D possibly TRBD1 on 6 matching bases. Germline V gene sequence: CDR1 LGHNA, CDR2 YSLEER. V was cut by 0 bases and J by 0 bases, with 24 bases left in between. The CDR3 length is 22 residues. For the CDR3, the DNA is TGCGCCAGCAGCCAAGATGTCCTCGAGGAGGACAGTTTATTCTCTGGGGCCAACGTCCTGACTTTC. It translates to CASSQDVLEEDSLFSGANVLTF.

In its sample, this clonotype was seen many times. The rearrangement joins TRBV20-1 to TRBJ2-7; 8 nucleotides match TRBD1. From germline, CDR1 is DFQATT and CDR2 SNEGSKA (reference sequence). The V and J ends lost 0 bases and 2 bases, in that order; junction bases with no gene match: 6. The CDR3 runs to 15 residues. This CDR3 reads CSARDLDRGAYEQYF. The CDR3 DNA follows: TGCAGTGCTAGAGATCTAGACAGGGGCGCCTACGAGCAGTACTTC.

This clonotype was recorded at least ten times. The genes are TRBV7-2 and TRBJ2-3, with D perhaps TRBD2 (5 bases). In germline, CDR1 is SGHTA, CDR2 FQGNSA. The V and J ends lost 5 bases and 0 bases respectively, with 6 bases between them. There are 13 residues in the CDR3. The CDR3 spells CASSRGSTDTQYF. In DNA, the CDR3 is TGTGCCAGCAGCCGAGGGAGCACAGATACGCAGTATTTT.

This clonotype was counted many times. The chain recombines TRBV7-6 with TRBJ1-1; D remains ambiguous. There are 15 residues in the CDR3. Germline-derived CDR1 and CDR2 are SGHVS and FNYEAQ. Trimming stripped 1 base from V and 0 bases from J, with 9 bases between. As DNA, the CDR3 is TGTGCCAGCAGCTTAGATGGAAGGATGAACACTGAAGCTTTCTTT. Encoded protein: CASSLDGRMNTEAFF.

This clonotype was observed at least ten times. The CDR3 reads CASSLGWGQPQHF. The CDR3 nucleotides are TGTGCCAGCAGCTTGGGGTGGGGTCAGCCCCAGCATTTT. The chain couples TRBV7-2 to TRBJ1-5, with no clear D. V lost 3 bases and J lost 6, with 9 bases in between. Germline V lookup: CDR1 SGHTA, CDR2 FQGNSA. CDR3 size: 13 residues.

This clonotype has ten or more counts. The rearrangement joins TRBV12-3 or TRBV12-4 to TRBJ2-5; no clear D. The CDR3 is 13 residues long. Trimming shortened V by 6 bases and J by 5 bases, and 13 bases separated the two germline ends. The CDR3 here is CASRFGESETQYF. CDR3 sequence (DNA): TGTGCCAGCAGGTTTGGTGAATCCGAGACCCAGTACTTC.

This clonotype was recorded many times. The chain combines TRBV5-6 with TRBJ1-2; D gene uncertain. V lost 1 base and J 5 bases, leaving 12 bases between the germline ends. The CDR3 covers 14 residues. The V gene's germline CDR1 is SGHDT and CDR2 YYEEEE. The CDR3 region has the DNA TGTGCCAGCAGCTTGCTCGGCAGGATTTATGGCTACACCTTC. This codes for CASSLLGRIYGYTF.

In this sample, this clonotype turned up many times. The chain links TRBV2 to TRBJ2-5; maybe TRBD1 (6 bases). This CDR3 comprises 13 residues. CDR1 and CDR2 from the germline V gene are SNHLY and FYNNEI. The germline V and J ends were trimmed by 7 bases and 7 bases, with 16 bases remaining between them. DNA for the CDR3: TGTGCCAGCACCTCAGGGGCGTCAGGGACCCAGTACTTC. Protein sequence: CASTSGASGTQYF. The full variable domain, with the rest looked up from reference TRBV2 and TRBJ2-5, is EPEVTQTPSHQVTQMGQEVILRCVPISNHLYFYWYRQILGQKVEFLVSFYNNEISEKSEIFDDQFSVERPDGSNFTLKIRSTKLEDSAMYFCASTSGASGTQYFGPGTRLLVL.

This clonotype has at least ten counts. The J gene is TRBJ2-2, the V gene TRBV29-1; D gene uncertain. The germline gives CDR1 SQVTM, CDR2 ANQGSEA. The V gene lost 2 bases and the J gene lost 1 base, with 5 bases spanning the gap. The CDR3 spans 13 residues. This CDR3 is CSVEQMNTGELFF. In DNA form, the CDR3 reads TGCAGCGTTGAACAAATGAACACCGGGGAGCTGTTTTTT.

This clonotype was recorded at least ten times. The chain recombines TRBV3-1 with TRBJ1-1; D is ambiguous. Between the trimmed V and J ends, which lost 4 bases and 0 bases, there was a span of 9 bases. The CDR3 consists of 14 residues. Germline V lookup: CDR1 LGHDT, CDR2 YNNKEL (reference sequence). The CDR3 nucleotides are TGTGCCAGCAGCCCCCTCGGGGTGAACACTGAAGCTTTCTTT. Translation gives CASSPLGVNTEAFF.

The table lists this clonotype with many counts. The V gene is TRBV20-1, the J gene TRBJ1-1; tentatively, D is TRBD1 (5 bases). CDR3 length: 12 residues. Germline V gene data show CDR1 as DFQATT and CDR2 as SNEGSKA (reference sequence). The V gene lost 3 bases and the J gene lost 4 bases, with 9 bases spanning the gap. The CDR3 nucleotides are TGCAGTGCTAGGTGGGGGGGCACTGAAGCTTTCTTT. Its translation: CSARWGGTEAFF.

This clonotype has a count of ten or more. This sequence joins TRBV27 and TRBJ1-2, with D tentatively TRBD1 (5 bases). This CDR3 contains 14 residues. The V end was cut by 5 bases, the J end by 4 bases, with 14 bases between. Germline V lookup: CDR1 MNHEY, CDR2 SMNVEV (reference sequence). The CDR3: CASSAGQFTYGYTF. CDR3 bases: TGTGCCAGCAGTGCCGGACAATTCACCTATGGCTACACCTTC.

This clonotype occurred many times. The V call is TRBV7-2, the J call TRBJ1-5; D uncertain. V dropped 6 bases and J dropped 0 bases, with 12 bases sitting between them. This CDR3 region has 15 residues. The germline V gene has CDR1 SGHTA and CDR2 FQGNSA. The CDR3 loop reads CASRMDDYSNQPQHF. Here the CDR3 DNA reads TGTGCCAGCAGGATGGACGATTATAGCAATCAGCCCCAGCATTTT. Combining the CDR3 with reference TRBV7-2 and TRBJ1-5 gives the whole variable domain GAGVSQSPSNKVTEKGKDVELRCDPISGHTALYWYRQSLGQGLEFLIYFQGNSAPDKSGLPSDRFSAERTGGSVSTLTIQRTQQEDSAVYLCASRMDDYSNQPQHFGDGTRLSIL.

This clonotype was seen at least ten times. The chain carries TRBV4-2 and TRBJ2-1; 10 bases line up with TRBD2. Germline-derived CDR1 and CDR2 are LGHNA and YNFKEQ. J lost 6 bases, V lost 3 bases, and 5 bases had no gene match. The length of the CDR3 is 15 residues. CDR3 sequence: CASSQIAGGSNEQFF. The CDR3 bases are TGTGCCAGCAGCCAGATAGCGGGGGGTTCCAATGAGCAGTTCTTC.